The 14 T cell receptor beta chains below come from one sample, sequenced in a study of T cells in Graves' hyperthyroidism and ophthalmopathy. Amplification of TCR beta CDR3 regions used RNA as the template. Carried out on the TCR CDR3, a first-round RT-PCR used the HTBI primer set. TCRdb passed the multiplex PCR reads through MiXCR, listing each CDR3 protein once. This sample yields approximately 640,000 distinct CDR3 sequences, of which around 15% are seen a single time; 3% to 4.5% belongs to the top ten. Sequencing input: blood. These receptors were obtained from a woman under 40 with Graves' hyperthyroidism.

This clonotype occurred many times. The chain has TRBV6-5 and TRBJ1-1; 9 nucleotides line up with TRBD1. The CDR3 consists of 15 residues. The V segment lost 4 bases and the J segment 4 bases; nucleotides outside the gene matches: 7. Germline V CDR1 and CDR2: MNHEY, SVGAGI. In DNA, the CDR3 is TGTGCCAGCAGTTGGCCCGGGACAGGGTTCACTGAAGCTTTCTTT. This codes for CASSWPGTGFTEAFF.

The rearrangement uses TRBV6-9 and TRBJ2-6; the D gene could be TRBD1 or TRBD2 (6 bases each). The V end was cut by 3 bases, the J end by 4 bases, with 16 bases between. CDR3 length equals 17 residues. Germline values: CDR1 MNHGY, CDR2 SVAAGI. The CDR3 DNA is TGTGCCAGCAGTTACACCAGAGGGGGGAGCGGGGCCAACGTCCTGACTTTC. It translates to CASSYTRGGSGANVLTF.

Only a few counts were recorded for this clonotype. The junction departs from the called germline gene at one end, perhaps through a read error. The rearrangement joins TRBV5-1 to TRBJ2-1, with D possibly being TRBD1 (5 bases). This CDR3 has 14 amino acids. CDR1 and CDR2 (germline): SGHRS, YFSETQ. This CDR3 is CTSSQVRGSNEQFF. The CDR3 region has the DNA TGCACCAGCAGCCAGGTTAGGGGATCGAATGAGCAGTTCTTC.

V and J are TRBV29-1 and TRBJ2-3, with a weak D call TRBD2 (6 bases). This CDR3 region has 15 residues. V dropped 7 bases and J dropped 0 bases, with 17 bases sitting between them. The germline V gene has CDR1 SQVTM and CDR2 ANQGSEA. The CDR3 DNA follows: TGCAGCGCTGTGCGACTAGAACCTAGCACAGATACGCAGTATTTT. Protein sequence: CSAVRLEPSTDTQYF.

This clonotype appeared many times. The chain recombines TRBV14 with TRBJ2-5; a possible D gene is TRBD1 (5 bases). Deletions cut 4 bases from V and 0 bases from J, with 6 bases between. Germline V CDR1 and CDR2: SGHDN, FVKESK. The CDR3 covers 13 residues. CDR3 bases: TGTGCCAGCAGCCGACAGTACCAAGAGACCCAGTACTTC. Translating gives CASSRQYQETQYF. The full variable domain, completed using reference TRBV14 and TRBJ2-5, is EAGVTQFPSHSVIEKGQTVTLRCDPISGHDNLYWYRRVMGKEIKFLLHFVKESKQDESGMPNNRFLAERTGGTYSTLKVQPAELEDSGVYFCASSRQYQETQYFGPGTRLLVL.

The rearrangement joins TRBV19 to TRBJ2-7; the match to TRBD2 covers 13 bases. Looked up from germline, CDR1 is LNHDA and CDR2 is SQIVND (reference sequence). V lost 5 bases, J lost 6 bases, and 1 base stayed unmatched. This CDR3 region has 13 residues. In nucleotides, the CDR3 is TGTGCCAGTAGTGGGACTAGCGGGGTCGAGCAGTACTTC. Translated: CASSGTSGVEQYF.

This clonotype was detected many times. This rearrangement joins TRBV28 to TRBJ1-2; a possible D gene is TRBD1 (5 bases). CDR1 MDHEN and CDR2 SYDVKM come from the germline V gene. The V end lost 2 bases, the J end lost 3 bases, and 10 bases lay between the germline ends. The CDR3 spans 14 residues. The DNA for the CDR3 is TGTGCCAGCAGTTTACCCAGGGCGGACTATGGCTACACCTTC. Translation gives CASSLPRADYGYTF.

Note on this clonotype: The conserved closing phenylalanine or tryptophan is absent in this CDR3, likely reflecting a read error. The rearrangement uses TRBV15 and TRBJ2-5, with 14 bases identical to TRBD2. Trimming removed 3 bases from V and 2 bases from J; junction bases left unmatched: 5. Germline-derived CDR1 and CDR2 are LNHNV and YYDKDF (reference sequence). The CDR3 runs to 17 residues. CDR3 amino acids: CATSSGTSGSGQETQYL. As DNA, the CDR3 is TGTGCCACCAGCAGTGGGACTAGCGGGAGCGGACAAGAGACCCAGTACCTC.

The rearrangement joins TRBV11-3 to TRBJ1-6; D gene ambiguous. The germline CDR1 and CDR2 sequences are SGHNT and YENEEA. Deletions cut 2 bases from V and 7 bases from J, with 6 bases between. The CDR3 totals 13 residues. The CDR3 DNA reads as TGTGCCAGCAGCTTATACCCCAATTCACCCCTCCACTTT. Translated: CASSLYPNSPLHF.

This clonotype was seen at least ten times. J is TRBJ2-7 and V is TRBV10-3; a possible D gene is TRBD2 (5 bases). Germline values: CDR1 ENHRY, CDR2 SYGVKD. V shed 7 bases and J shed 6 bases, with 16 bases lying between them. CDR3 size: 13 residues. Here the CDR3 DNA reads TGTGCCATCAAGTTTGGGCTAGCTGCCGAGCAGTACTTC. This sequence encodes CAIKFGLAAEQYF.

This clonotype was seen ten or more times. The V gene is TRBV10-3, the J gene TRBJ1-1, with D hard to call. Per the germline V gene, CDR1 is ENHRY and CDR2 is SYGVKD. Trimming took off 2 bases at V and 0 bases at J, with 7 bases between the two ends. This CDR3 has 14 amino acids. Written as DNA, the CDR3 is TGTGCCATCAGTGAGAGGACCATGAACACTGAAGCTTTCTTT. Its protein is CAISERTMNTEAFF.

V gene TRBV4-2 combines with J gene TRBJ1-1; no clear D gene. Trimming left V 3 bases short and J 8 bases short, with 13 bases between. Germline V gene lookup returns CDR1 LGHNA and CDR2 YNFKEQ. This CDR3 is built from 13 residues. DNA of the CDR3: TGTGCCAGCAGCCAGTCCCGCCTGACAGAAGCTTTCTTT. Encoded protein: CASSQSRLTEAFF.

The table lists this clonotype with many counts. V is TRBV7-2 and J is TRBJ2-5, with D hard to call. Germline CDR1 and CDR2: SGHTA and FQGNSA. Trimming took off 5 bases at V and 4 bases at J, with 11 bases between the two ends. The CDR3 has 13 amino acids. The chain's CDR3 is CASSLRRIETQYF. In DNA form, the CDR3 reads TGTGCCAGCAGCCTTAGAAGGATAGAGACCCAGTACTTC.

This chain connects TRBV5-6 to TRBJ2-1, with 10 bases matching TRBD2. Germline CDR1 SGHDT, CDR2 YYEEEE. Losses at the gene ends were 4 bases for V and 4 bases for J; bases not matched to a gene: 5. The CDR3 sequence is 15 residues long. The CDR3 loop is CASSGWTSGYNEQFF. CDR3 nucleotide sequence: TGTGCCAGCAGCGGATGGACTAGCGGTTACAATGAGCAGTTCTTC.